A single sample gave rise to the 23 T cell receptor delta chains below, sequenced in a study of Vδ1+ human thymocytes. Sequences come from RNA converted to cDNA by reverse transcription. CDR3 amplicons came from multiplex PCR with pooled V-gene forward and constant-region reverse primers. TCRdb redid clone calling on the multiplex PCR reads using CATT. The data contain more than 50,000 delta-chain clones, 15% to 20% of them singletons. Antigen specificity for these receptors is unknown. Findings and caveats of the study: Highly polyclonal TRG and TRD repertoires with Gaussian CDR3 length distributions appeared in thymus.

Sequencing used Vdelta1+ gamma-delta thymocytes from the thymus. Subset described: FACS-sorted CD3+ TCRalphabeta- TCRVdelta1+ TCRVdelta2- thymocytes. These receptors were collected from a boy younger than two who had congenital heart surgery.

The chain links TRDV2 to TRDJ3; 7 bases map to TRDD3. J lost 3 bases, V lost 1 base, and 11 bases had no gene match. The CDR3 has 19 residues. Germline CDR1 and CDR2: GEAIGNYY and EKD. CDR3: CACDTGPYRGIWDTRQMFF. As DNA, the CDR3 is TGTGCCTGTGACACTGGCCCGTACCGGGGGATCTGGGACACCCGACAGATGTTTTTC.

The V and J genes are TRDV1 and TRDJ1, with D possibly matching TRDD3 (5 bases). Germline V CDR1 and CDR2: TSWWSYY, QGS. The CDR3 is made up of 21 amino acids. V lost 3 bases to trimming and J lost 0 bases, with 29 bases between them. Here the CDR3 DNA reads TGTGCTCTTGGGGACCCCTTATCCTGGATAACTAAGGGCTCGTACACCGATAAACTCATCTTT. This encodes CALGDPLSWITKGSYTDKLIF.

This clone was counted only a few times. The junction and the germline gene differ at one end; a read error may be behind it. The V and J genes are TRDV1 and TRDJ1, with TRDD3 matching over 7 bases. The CDR3 length is 24 residues. Germline V gene lookup returns CDR1 TSWWSYY and CDR2 QGS. The CDR3 bases are TGTGCTCTCGGGGAACTAGGGAGGGACCTACGCACTGGGGATTTATCCCGCCCTACCGATAAACTCATCTTT. It yields the protein CALGELGRDLRTGDLSRPTDKLIF.

The V call is TRDV1, the J call TRDJ1; D is uncertain. V gave up 2 bases and J gave up 0 bases, with 25 bases separating them. Germline CDR1 and CDR2: TSWWSYY and QGS. This CDR3 has 20 residues. The CDR3 coding sequence is TGTGCTCTTGGGGAAATAAAGGGCACAGACTTCGGGCTGTACACCGATAAACTCATCTTT. It specifies CALGEIKGTDFGLYTDKLIF.

This chain connects TRDV1 to TRDJ1; possible D gene TRDD3, 6 bases. Trimming removed 0 bases at V and 0 bases at J, with 23 bases between. This CDR3 comprises 20 residues. CDR1 and CDR2 from the germline V gene are TSWWSYY and QGS. CDR3: CALGELKGGDPEAYTDKLIF. DNA of the CDR3: TGTGCTCTTGGGGAACTAAAAGGGGGAGATCCTGAAGCTTACACCGATAAACTCATCTTT.

This chain connects TRDV1 to TRDJ1; a weak D match, TRDD2 (6 bases). Trimming stripped 0 bases from V and 3 bases from J, with 26 bases between. This CDR3 has 20 amino acids. Germline V gene lookup returns CDR1 TSWWSYY and CDR2 QGS. The DNA of the CDR3 is TGTGCTCTTGGGGAACTCCGGCCTTCCCCATGTACCTGGGAGGCCGATAAACTCATCTTT. This gives the protein CALGELRPSPCTWEADKLIF.

A note on this clone: A read error may account for a junction end that differs from germline. This sequence joins TRDV1 and TRDJ1; TRDD3 matches at 10 bases. Looked up from germline, CDR1 is TSWWSYY and CDR2 is QGS. The CDR3 runs 19 residues. Here the CDR3 DNA reads TGTGCTCTTGGGGAACTAACCCCTCGTACTGGGGGATTAGCCGATAAACCCATCTTT. Translation: CALGELTPRTGGLADKPIF.

The V call is TRDV1, the J call TRDJ1; D is undetermined. Germline-derived CDR1 and CDR2 are TSWWSYY and QGS. Trimming took off 4 bases at V and 0 bases at J, with 21 bases between the two ends. The CDR3 sequence is 18 residues long. The CDR3 DNA sequence: TGTGCTCTTGGGGGCTTCGGACGACCCAATATGTACACCGATAAACTCATCTTT. This encodes CALGGFGRPNMYTDKLIF.

The rearrangement links TRDV1 to TRDJ1; TRDD3 aligns across 9 bases. Germline V gene lookup returns CDR1 TSWWSYY and CDR2 QGS. This CDR3 spans 18 amino acids. Losses at the gene ends were 2 bases for V and 2 bases for J; bases not matched to a gene: 12. CDR3 residues: CALGEIIRPGGLTDKLIF. CDR3 in DNA: TGTGCTCTTGGGGAAATAATACGACCTGGGGGATTAACCGATAAACTCATCTTT.

This clone has a handful of counts. This chain uses TRDV1 with TRDJ1; D gene uncertain. In germline, CDR1 is TSWWSYY, CDR2 QGS. There are 16 residues in the CDR3. V was shortened by 3 bases and J by 3 bases, with 17 bases between the two germline ends. This CDR3 is CALGDRHSTGPDKLIF. In nucleotides, the CDR3 is TGTGCTCTTGGGGACAGACACTCCACGGGCCCCGATAAACTCATCTTT.

This chain joins TRDV1 and TRDJ1, with D possibly being TRDD3 (6 bases). The ends were cut back, 0 bases at V and 0 bases at J, with 32 bases in the middle. The CDR3 contains 23 residues. Per germline, CDR1 TSWWSYY and CDR2 QGS. The CDR3 coding sequence is TGTGCTCTTGGGGAACTATCGCCCTATGGGCTGGGGCTGACTTCACTGTACACCGATAAACTCATCTTT. Its translation: CALGELSPYGLGLTSLYTDKLIF.

This clone was recorded a few times. The chain joins TRDV1 to TRDJ1; TRDD3 might be the D (5 bases). The ends were cut back, 4 bases at V and 5 bases at J, with 17 bases in the middle. The germline V gene has CDR1 TSWWSYY and CDR2 QGS. The CDR3 totals 15 residues. For the CDR3, the DNA is TGTGCTCTTGGGGCCCAGTGGGGTTCCGGGGATAAACTCATCTTT. The encoded protein is CALGAQWGSGDKLIF.

The chain carries TRDV1 and TRDJ1; 10 bases are a match to TRDD3. The V segment lost 4 bases and the J segment 2 bases; nucleotides outside the gene matches: 16. The CDR3 spans 19 residues. Germline V CDR1 and CDR2: TSWWSYY, QGS. CDR3 DNA sequence: TGTGCTCTTGGGGTAGATATTCCTATCCACTGGGGGATGACCGATAAACTCATCTTT. Encoded protein: CALGVDIPIHWGMTDKLIF.

The gene calls are TRDV1 and TRDJ1; no reliable D call. The CDR3 is 11 residues long. V was pared by 2 bases and J by 11 bases, with 9 bases between. Per the germline V gene, CDR1 is TSWWSYY and CDR2 is QGS. This CDR3 reads CALGESSLLIF. As DNA, the CDR3 is TGTGCTCTTGGGGAATCAAGCCTCCTCATCTTT.

A remark on this clone: This may be a read error: a much more frequent sequence differs by one nucleotide. Within the sample, other DNA sequences also encode this same CDR3. The V call is TRDV2, the J call TRDJ1, with TRDD3 matching 12 bases. Per germline, CDR1 GEAIGNYY and CDR2 EKD. The CDR3 spans 17 residues. The CDR3 nucleotides read TGCGCCTGTGACACCTACTGGGGGATACTCAAGACCGATAAACTCATCTTT. It is translated as CACDTYWGILKTDKLIF.

This clone was seen only a few times. The genes are TRDV1 and TRDJ1; 12 bases line up with TRDD3. The CDR3 loop spans 25 amino acids. The V gene's germline CDR1 is TSWWSYY and CDR2 QGS. The junction had 27 bases not matched to a gene; V was cut back by 1 base and J by 0 bases. Here the CDR3 reads CALGERVLVETCCLGDTPYTDKLIF. In nucleotides, the CDR3 is TGTGCTCTTGGGGAACGTGTATTGGTCGAGACCTGCTGCCTGGGGGATACGCCGTACACCGATAAACTCATCTTT.

This clone has a handful of counts. The genes are TRDV1 and TRDJ1; TRDD3 matches at 12 bases. The V gene's germline CDR1 is TSWWSYY and CDR2 QGS. Trimming cost V 1 base and J 2 bases; bases outside gene matches: 20. The CDR3 has 22 residues. The CDR3 DNA follows: TGTGCTCTTGGGGAACCGTCCTACGCTGGGGTTACTGGGGGATACAGGACCGATAAACTCATCTTT. Translating gives CALGEPSYAGVTGGYRTDKLIF.

J is TRDJ1 and V is TRDV1; tentatively, D is TRDD3 (6 bases). V lost 6 bases, J lost 3 bases, and 11 bases lay in between. Germline loops: CDR1 TSWWSYY, CDR2 QGS. This CDR3 contains 13 residues. The CDR3 loop is CALGPYWADKLIF. The DNA of the CDR3 is TGTGCTCTTGGACCCTACTGGGCCGATAAACTCATCTTT.

This chain uses TRDV1 with TRDJ1; 13 nucleotides align to TRDD3. V trimming: 5 bases; J trimming: 4 bases; junction bases outside the gene matches: 16. Germline values: CDR1 TSWWSYY, CDR2 QGS. There are 19 residues in the CDR3. CDR3 DNA sequence: TGTGCTCTTGGGAACCACCCCTTACTGGGGGATACGCGGGTCGATAAACTCATCTTT. This codes for CALGNHPLLGDTRVDKLIF.

This clone turned up a few times. The V gene is TRDV1, the J gene TRDJ1; 11 bases align to TRDD3. The CDR3 consists of 20 residues. V shed 4 bases and J 1 base; nucleotides not matched to a gene: 17. Germline V gene data show CDR1 as TSWWSYY and CDR2 as QGS. The CDR3 DNA reads as TGTGCTCTTGGGGGGGGTGGTCCCTCGTACTGGGGGATAGCCACCGATAAACTCATCTTT. Translated: CALGGGGPSYWGIATDKLIF.

This clone has more than one count but fewer than ten. The chain uses TRDV1 and TRDJ1; D unresolved. CDR1 is TSWWSYY and CDR2 is QGS in the germline V gene. This CDR3 region has 18 residues. Trimming removed 0 bases at V and 0 bases at J, with 17 bases between. In DNA, the CDR3 is TGTGCTCTTGGGGAACTACTGTGGACGGTTTGGTACACCGATAAACTCATCTTT. Translation gives CALGELLWTVWYTDKLIF.

The chain links TRDV1 to TRDJ1; the D gene is possibly TRDD3 (6 bases). V was trimmed by 4 bases and J by 0 bases, leaving 21 bases between them. CDR1 and CDR2 (germline): TSWWSYY, QGS. This CDR3 has 18 residues. CDR3 residues: CALGGLLGPTGHTDKLIF. CDR3 nucleotides: TGTGCTCTTGGGGGGCTACTGGGCCCTACTGGGCACACCGATAAACTCATCTTT.

This chain links TRDV1 with TRDJ1; 13 bases fit TRDD3. The germline gives CDR1 TSWWSYY, CDR2 QGS. V lost 3 bases to trimming and J lost 0 bases; unmatched junction nucleotides: 19. The CDR3 has 22 residues. The CDR3 loop reads CALGDNPTHLVLGDTYTDKLIF. Here the CDR3 DNA reads TGTGCTCTTGGGGATAATCCTACGCACCTTGTACTGGGGGATACGTACACCGATAAACTCATCTTT.